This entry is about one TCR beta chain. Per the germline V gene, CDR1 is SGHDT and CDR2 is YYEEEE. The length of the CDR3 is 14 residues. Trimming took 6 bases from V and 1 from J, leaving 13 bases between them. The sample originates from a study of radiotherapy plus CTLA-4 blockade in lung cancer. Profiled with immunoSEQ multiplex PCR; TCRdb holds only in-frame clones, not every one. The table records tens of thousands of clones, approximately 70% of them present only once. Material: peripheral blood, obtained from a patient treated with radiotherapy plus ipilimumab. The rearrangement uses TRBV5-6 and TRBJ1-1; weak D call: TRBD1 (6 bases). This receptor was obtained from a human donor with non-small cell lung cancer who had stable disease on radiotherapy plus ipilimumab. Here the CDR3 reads CASNRAQRNTEAFF. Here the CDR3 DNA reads TGTGCCAGCAACAGGGCCCAGAGGAACACTGAAGCTTTCTTT.